These 5 T cell receptor beta chains originate from one sample sequenced in a study of STAT5B mutations in CD4+ large granular lymphocyte leukemia (dated by TCRdb to about 2022). The library came from the immunoSEQ multiplex PCR assay. TCRdb retrieved this table from immuneACCESS and kept in-frame rearrangements only. Not all clones are present; in checked studies, unresolved V genes account for under half, and no reason is known for the remainder. In this sample the table shows tens of thousands of clones, around 67% of which occur a single time. The leading ten clones occupy 1.5% to 2% of the sample. The sequencing input was CD4+ T cells from blood buffy coats. These receptor sequences come from a human donor in good health.

This clone was recorded a few times. J is TRBJ1-1 and V is TRBV13; D gene uncertain. Germline V lookup: CDR1 PRHDT, CDR2 FYEKMQ (reference sequence). The CDR3 length is 14 residues. Trimming pared 7 bases from V and 5 bases from J, leaving 17 bases between. CDR3: CASIPPAGNTEAFF. Here the CDR3 DNA reads TGTGCCAGCATCCCTCCCGCGGGGAATACTGAAGCTTTCTTT.

The V and J genes are TRBV5-6 and TRBJ1-3, with D tentatively TRBD1 (6 bases). Per the germline V gene, CDR1 is SGHDT and CDR2 is YYEEEE. Deletions cut 3 bases from V and 3 bases from J, with 19 bases between. This CDR3 has 17 amino acids. This CDR3 is CASSSLSGGQSGNTIYF. The CDR3 coding sequence is TGTGCCAGCAGCTCCCTGTCCGGGGGGCAGAGTGGAAACACCATATATTTT. The full variable domain, with the rest looked up from reference TRBV5-6 and TRBJ1-3, is DAGVTQSPTHLIKTRGQQVTLRCSPKSGHDTVSWYQQALGQGPQFIFQYYEEEERQRGNFPDRFSGHQFPNYSSELNVNALLLGDSALYLCASSSLSGGQSGNTIYFGEGSWLTVV.

J is TRBJ1-2 and V is TRBV6-5; D is ambiguous. Germline-derived CDR1 and CDR2 are MNHEY and SVGAGI. V lost 3 bases, J lost 0 bases, and 5 bases lay in between. This CDR3 comprises 13 residues. The DNA of the CDR3 is TGTGCCAGCAGTTATACAGCTAACTATGGCTACACCTTC. This translates into CASSYTANYGYTF.

This clone was seen only a few times. The chain uses TRBV7-3 and TRBJ1-2; TRBD1 agrees at 11 bases. CDR3 length equals 14 residues. The J segment lost 7 bases and the V segment lost 0 bases, leaving 1 base of the junction unmatched. In germline, CDR1 is SGHTA, CDR2 FQGTGA. The CDR3 nucleotides are TGTGCCAGCAGCTTAACGGGACAGGGGGTTGGCTACACCTTC. This codes for CASSLTGQGVGYTF.

The V call is TRBV2, the J call TRBJ2-3; the D call may be TRBD1 or TRBD2 (5 bases each). The CDR3 spans 16 residues. V lost 6 bases and J 0 bases, leaving 16 bases between the germline ends. Germline V gene lookup returns CDR1 SNHLY and CDR2 FYNNEI. The CDR3 DNA sequence: TGTGCCAGCAGACTTGGGACCGCCTCTAGCACAGATACGCAGTATTTT. Its translation is CASRLGTASSTDTQYF.